This T cell receptor (beta chain) comes out of a study of blood T cell repertoires in COVID-19. Overall study: PBMCs, B-cell-depleted T cells, or T cells provided the cDNA or gDNA that made up the material.

Germline V gives CDR1 SGHRS, CDR2 YFSETQ. The CDR3 spans 19 residues. Between the trimmed V and J ends, which lost 0 bases and 7 bases, there was a span of 23 bases. Source study methods: The authors estimated nucleated cell counts from reference gene primer amplification. Clones were sequenced by immunoSEQ multiplex PCR, and TCRdb holds only the in-frame ones, with some missing. The V and J calls and the clone size are those of that table, but D and trimming were determined from the DNA. The data show over 15,000 clones, approximately 85% seen once. The genes are TRBV5-1 and TRBJ1-6; no reliable D call. Sequencing was carried out using peripheral blood. The clonotype comes from an elderly man with acute or convalescent COVID-19. The CDR3 reads CASSLEGLGSYNLNSPLHF. CDR3 coding DNA: TGCGCCAGCAGCTTGGAAGGCTTGGGCAGCTATAACCTGAATTCACCCCTCCACTTT.